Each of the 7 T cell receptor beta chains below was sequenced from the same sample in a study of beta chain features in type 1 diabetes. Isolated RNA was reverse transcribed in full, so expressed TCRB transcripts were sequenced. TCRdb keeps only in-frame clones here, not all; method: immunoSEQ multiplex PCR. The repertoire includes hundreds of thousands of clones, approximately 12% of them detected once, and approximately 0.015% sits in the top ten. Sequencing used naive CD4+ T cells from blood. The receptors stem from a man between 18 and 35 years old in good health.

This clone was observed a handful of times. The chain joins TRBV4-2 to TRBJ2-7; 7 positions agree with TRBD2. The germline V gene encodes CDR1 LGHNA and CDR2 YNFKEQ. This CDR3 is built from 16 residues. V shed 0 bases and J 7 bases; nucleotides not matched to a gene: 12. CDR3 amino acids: CASSQEAGTAIREQYF. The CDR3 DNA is TGTGCCAGCAGCCAAGAAGCGGGGACTGCTATACGGGAGCAGTACTTC.

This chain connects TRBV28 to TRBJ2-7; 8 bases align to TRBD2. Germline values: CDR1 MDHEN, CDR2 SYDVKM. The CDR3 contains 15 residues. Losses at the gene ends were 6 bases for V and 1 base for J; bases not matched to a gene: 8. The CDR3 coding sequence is TGTGCCAGCAGGCGCGGGCGCGGGGGGTCCTACGAGCAGTACTTC. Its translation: CASRRGRGGSYEQYF. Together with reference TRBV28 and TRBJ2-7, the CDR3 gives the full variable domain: DVKVTQSSRYLVKRTGEKVFLECVQDMDHENMFWYRQDPGLGLRLIYFSYDVKMKEKGDIPEGYSVSREKKERFSLILESASTNQTSMYLCASRRGRGGSYEQYFGPGTRLTVT.

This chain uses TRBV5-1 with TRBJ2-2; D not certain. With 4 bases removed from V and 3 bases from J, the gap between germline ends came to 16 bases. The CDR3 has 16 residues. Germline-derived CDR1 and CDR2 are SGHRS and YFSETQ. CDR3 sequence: CASSPSAGSDTGELFF. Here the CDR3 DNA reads TGCGCCAGCAGCCCATCGGCAGGTTCGGACACCGGGGAGCTGTTTTTT.

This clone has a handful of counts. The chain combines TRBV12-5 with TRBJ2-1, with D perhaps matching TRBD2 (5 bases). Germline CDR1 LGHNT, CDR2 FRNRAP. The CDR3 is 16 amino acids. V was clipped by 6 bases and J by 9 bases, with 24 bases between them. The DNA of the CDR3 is TGTGCTAGTGGCCCGCCATTGGCGCCACCGGGGAGTGAGCAGTTCTTC. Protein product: CASGPPLAPPGSEQFF.

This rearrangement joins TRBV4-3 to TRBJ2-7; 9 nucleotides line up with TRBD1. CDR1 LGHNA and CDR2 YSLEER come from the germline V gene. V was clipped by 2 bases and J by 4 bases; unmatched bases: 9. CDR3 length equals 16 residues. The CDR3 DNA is TGCGCCAGCAGCCAATCGACCGGGACAGGGATATACGAGCAGTACTTC. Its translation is CASSQSTGTGIYEQYF.

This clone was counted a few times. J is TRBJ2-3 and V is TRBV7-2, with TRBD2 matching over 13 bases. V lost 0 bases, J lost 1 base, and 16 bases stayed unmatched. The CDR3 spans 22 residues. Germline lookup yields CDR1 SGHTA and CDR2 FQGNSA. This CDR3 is CASSLATRGRGTSGRGTDTQYF. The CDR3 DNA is TGTGCCAGCAGCTTAGCGACCAGGGGGCGCGGAACTAGCGGGAGGGGCACAGATACGCAGTATTTT.

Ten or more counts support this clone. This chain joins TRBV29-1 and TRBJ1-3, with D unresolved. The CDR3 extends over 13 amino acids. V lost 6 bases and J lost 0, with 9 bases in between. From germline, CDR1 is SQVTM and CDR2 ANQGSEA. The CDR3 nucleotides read TGCAGCGTCCCAGCGAGCTCTGGAAACACCATATATTTT. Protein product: CSVPASSGNTIYF.